These T cell receptor beta chains were read from a single sample in a study of HIV-infected patients and healthy controls. TCRdb processed the 5' RACE reads anew with MiXCR; each CDR3 protein has one entry. The sample has about 8,100 distinct CDR3 sequences; 5% to 6.5% are singletons. The sequencing here drew on blood, taken before antiretroviral therapy. Receptors originate from an adult with HIV infection. Each CDR3 is given with its conserved first and last residue. D genes are given only for firm matches. Clone size is not always given. Where it is, it says once, few, many or a class for expanded clones.

cdr3_length | j_call | clone_size | v_call | d_call | cdr3_aa | cdr3_nt
14 | TRBJ2-7 | many | TRBV13 | TRBD2 | CASSYSGGAWEQYF | TGTGCCAGCAGTTATAGCGGGGGGGCCTGGGAGCAGTACTTC
19 | TRBJ1-5 | few | TRBV19 | . | CASTAGLAGSLRFHQPQHF | TGTGCCAGTACTGCAGGGCTCGCCGGATCCCTTAGGTTCCATCAGCCCCAGCATTTT
16 | TRBJ2-5 | many | TRBV3-1 | . | CASSQDLLGDPETQYF | TGTGCCAGCAGCCAAGATCTCCTAGGAGATCCAGAGACCCAGTACTTC
16 | TRBJ2-3 | many | TRBV3-1 | . | CASSHRGGRQADTQYF | TGTGCCAGCAGCCACAGGGGGGGCAGGCAGGCAGATACGCAGTATTTT
12 | TRBJ1-1 | many | TRBV28 | TRBD1 | CASSLLDRATFF | TGTGCCAGCAGTTTATTGGACAGGGCAACTTTCTTT
17 | TRBJ2-1 | many | TRBV4-1 | TRBD2 | CASSQTIAGGRRDEQFF | TGCGCCAGCAGCCAGACGATAGCGGGGGGCCGGCGGGATGAGCAGTTCTTC
14 | TRBJ1-2 | . | TRBV6-2/TRBV6-3 | . | CASSYVSRFYGYTF | TGTGCCAGCAGTTACGTTTCCCGGTTCTATGGCTACACCTTC
13 | TRBJ2-7 | medium-sized | TRBV7-9 | . | CASSTTTYGEQYF | TGTGCCAGCAGCACGACGACCTATGGAGAGCAGTACTTC
12 | TRBJ2-2 | medium-sized | TRBV7-9 | . | CASSLDDGELFF | TGTGCCAGCAGCTTAGATGATGGGGAGCTGTTTTTT
13 | TRBJ2-1 | many | TRBV6-6 | . | CASSYSARDEQFF | TGTGCCAGCAGTTACTCTGCCCGGGATGAGCAGTTCTTC
14 | TRBJ2-5 | many | TRBV4-2 | . | CASSRETRGETQYF | TGTGCCAGCAGCCGCGAAACGAGGGGAGAGACCCAGTACTTC
13 | TRBJ1-1 | many | TRBV6-5 | . | CASSYSVVTEAFF | TGTGCCAGCAGTTACTCGGTAGTCACTGAAGCTTTCTTT
15 | TRBJ1-2 | many | TRBV4-2 | TRBD1 | CASSQTGGVEEGYTF | TGTGCCAGCAGCCAAACAGGGGGCGTAGAGGAAGGCTACACCTTC
13 | TRBJ2-5 | medium-sized | TRBV4-1 | . | CASSHSIGETQYF | TGCGCCAGCAGCCATAGCATAGGAGAGACCCAGTACTTC
13 | TRBJ1-1 | medium-sized | TRBV3-1 | . | CASSQAPGREAFF | TGTGCCAGCAGCCAAGCGCCCGGGAGGGAAGCTTTCTTT
15 | TRBJ2-1 | many | TRBV6-5 | . | CASSYWTANYNEQFF | TGTGCCAGCAGTTACTGGACAGCAAACTACAATGAGCAGTTCTTC
13 | TRBJ2-5 | many | TRBV21-1 | . | CASSPRDQETQYF | TGTGCCAGCAGCCCCCGGGACCAAGAGACCCAGTACTTC
16 | TRBJ2-1 | many | TRBV14 | TRBD2 | CASSQDWRGAYNEQFF | TGTGCCAGCAGCCAAGATTGGCGGGGGGCCTACAATGAGCAGTTCTTC
15 | TRBJ1-2 | . | TRBV25-1 | TRBD1 | CATTVNSETGDGYTF | TGTGCCACTACAGTGAATTCGGAAACAGGGGACGGCTACACCTTC
12 | TRBJ1-2 | many | TRBV28 | . | CASSLRLYGYTF | TGTGCCAGCAGTTTAAGGCTATATGGCTACACCTTC
19 | TRBJ2-2 | medium-sized | TRBV5-1 | . | CASSLASQGPRSDTGELFF | TGCGCCAGCAGCTTGGCATCTCAGGGGCCAAGATCGGACACCGGGGAGCTGTTTTTT
15 | TRBJ2-5 | medium-sized | TRBV5-6 | TRBD1 | CASSFGAGGLKTQYF | TGTGCCAGCAGCTTCGGGGCAGGGGGCTTAAAGACCCAGTACTTC
14 | TRBJ1-6 | many | TRBV7-2 | TRBD1 | CASSLVQGGSPLHF | TGTGCCAGCAGCTTAGTACAGGGGGGTTCACCCCTCCACTTT
13 | TRBJ2-3 | many | TRBV5-5 | . | CASSFASTDTQYF | TGTGCCAGCAGCTTTGCTTCCACAGATACGCAGTATTTT
13 | TRBJ1-1 | many | TRBV12-5 | . | CASGPTGNTEAFF | TGTGCTAGTGGTCCGACGGGGAACACTGAAGCTTTCTTT
11 | TRBJ1-4 | many | TRBV6-1 | . | CASGSPERLFF | TGTGCCAGCGGTTCCCCGGAAAGGCTGTTTTTT
18 | TRBJ2-2 | many | TRBV10-1 | . | CASRADGSPLWDTGELFF | TGCGCCAGCAGAGCTGACGGTTCCCCCCTCTGGGACACCGGGGAGCTGTTTTTT
15 | TRBJ2-5 | medium-sized | TRBV5-6 | . | CASSLSIGQMETQYF | TGTGCCAGCAGCTTGTCGATAGGACAGATGGAGACCCAGTACTTC
13 | TRBJ2-1 | many | TRBV29-1 | . | CSVEDPRGREQFF | TGCAGCGTTGAAGATCCTAGAGGACGCGAGCAGTTCTTC
12 | TRBJ2-7 | many | TRBV6-1 | . | CASSLRGVEQYF | TGTGCCAGCAGTCTAAGGGGGGTCGAGCAGTACTTC
15 | TRBJ2-1 | few | TRBV6-5 | . | CASSYGAGWSDEQFF | TGTGCCAGCAGTTACGGAGCAGGGTGGTCCGATGAGCAGTTCTTC
13 | TRBJ2-7 | medium-sized | TRBV6-6 | . | CAKNNSGDYEQYF | TGTGCCAAGAACAACTCAGGGGACTACGAGCAGTACTTC
14 | TRBJ2-6 | . | TRBV5-1 | . | CASSWSSGANVLTF | TGCGCCAGCAGCTGGAGCTCTGGGGCCAACGTCCTGACTTTC
16 | TRBJ2-1 | . | TRBV6-2/TRBV6-3 | . | CASSYSKQPPYNEQFF | TGTGCCAGCAGTTACTCGAAACAGCCCCCCTACAATGAGCAGTTCTTC
15 | TRBJ1-2 | many | TRBV30 | TRBD1 | CAWSVMGRGKNGYTF | TGTGCCTGGAGTGTAATGGGCAGGGGGAAGAATGGCTACACCTTC
19 | TRBJ2-5 | many | TRBV7-8 | . | CASSPPRAGLIMYQETQYF | TGTGCCAGCAGCCCCCCCCGGGCCGGTCTTATCATGTACCAAGAGACCCAGTACTTC
15 | TRBJ1-1 | medium-sized | TRBV7-8 | . | CASSASGGAGTEAFF | TGTGCCAGCAGCGCCTCGGGGGGGGCTGGCACTGAAGCTTTCTTT
17 | TRBJ2-1 | medium-sized | TRBV4-1 | TRBD1 | CASSQEATVDRDNEQFF | TGCGCCAGCAGCCAAGAAGCGACAGTCGACAGGGACAATGAGCAGTTCTTC
15 | TRBJ1-2 | few | TRBV25-1 | TRBD1 | CASGENWAGGYGYTF | TGTGCCAGCGGCGAAAACTGGGCAGGGGGCTACGGCTACACCTTC
16 | TRBJ2-1 | many | TRBV7-2 | TRBD2 | CASSLQGGGAFSEQFF | TGTGCCAGCAGCTTACAAGGCGGGGGGGCTTTTTCTGAGCAGTTCTTC
17 | TRBJ2-2 | many | TRBV6-1 | . | CASSETSQAENTGELFF | TGTGCCAGCAGTGAAACTTCACAGGCAGAGAACACCGGGGAGCTGTTTTTT
18 | TRBJ2-1 | many | TRBV7-9 | . | CASSPPLATGRPYNEQFF | TGTGCCAGCAGCCCTCCTTTGGCCACAGGGAGACCTTACAATGAGCAGTTCTTC
16 | TRBJ2-3 | few | TRBV10-3 | . | CAISDPTRYAADTQYF | TGTGCCATCAGTGACCCTACGAGGTATGCTGCAGATACGCAGTATTTT
15 | TRBJ2-4 | medium-sized | TRBV7-9 | TRBD1 | CASSSTGGAKNIQYF | TGTGCCAGCAGCTCGACAGGGGGAGCCAAAAACATTCAGTACTTC
20 | TRBJ1-1 | many | TRBV20-1 | . | CSANIGGAGFGRGMNTEAFF | TGCAGTGCCAATATTGGGGGGGCTGGATTTGGGAGGGGGATGAACACTGAAGCTTTCTTT
16 | TRBJ2-7 | many | TRBV6-5 | . | CASSYSTRDFFNEQYF | TGTGCCAGCAGTTACTCGACCCGGGACTTCTTCAACGAGCAGTACTTC
14 | TRBJ1-2 | many | TRBV6-1 | . | CASREDGSGYGYTF | TGTGCCAGCAGGGAGGACGGGAGCGGCTATGGCTACACCTTC
17 | TRBJ2-2 | many | TRBV7-3 | . | CASSLTTFRGDTGELFF | TGTGCCAGCAGCTTAACGACATTCAGGGGGGACACCGGGGAGCTGTTTTTT
17 | TRBJ2-1 | many | TRBV9 | . | CASSEDGGHYSYNEQFF | TGTGCCAGCAGCGAGGACGGGGGCCACTACTCCTACAATGAGCAGTTCTTC
18 | TRBJ2-4 | medium-sized | TRBV6-1 | TRBD1 | CASSAALGTGLAKNIQYF | TGTGCCAGCAGTGCCGCCCTAGGGACAGGACTAGCCAAAAACATTCAGTACTTC
18 | TRBJ1-1 | many | TRBV10-3 | . | CAISERGQYRDGDTEAFF | TGTGCCATCAGCGAACGGGGTCAGTACAGGGACGGCGACACTGAAGCTTTCTTT